These 22 T cell receptor beta chains share one sample of origin, sequenced in a study of shared clonotypes between healthy human individuals. The table came from immunoSEQ multiplex PCR; TCRdb's copy has only in-frame clones and leaves some out. The sample lists around 2.5 million clones; roughly 93% were seen once. The sequenced material came from naive CD4+ T cells from PBMCs. Documented subset: CD45RA+ positively selected. The source is a man aged 18-30 years in good health. Some clones in this sample may be carry-over from other donors' samples.

This clone came up once. CDR3 nucleotides: TGCGCCAGCAGCTGGGGTGGCACCGGGGAGCTGTTTTTT. It is translated as CASSWGGTGELFF. V is TRBV5-1 and J is TRBJ2-2; no definite D call. CDR1 SGHRS and CDR2 YFSETQ come from the germline V gene. This CDR3 has 13 amino acids. The V gene lost 3 bases and the J gene lost 4 bases, with 7 bases spanning the gap.

The genes are TRBV28 and TRBJ2-1, with D possibly TRBD2 on 7 matching bases. Trimming stripped 5 bases from V and 9 bases from J, with 14 bases between. This CDR3 is built from 13 residues. CDR1 and CDR2 (germline): MDHEN, SYDVKM. The CDR3 reads CASSQPGGREQFF. The CDR3 nucleotides read TGTGCCAGCAGTCAACCCGGGGGGCGTGAGCAGTTCTTC.

This sequence joins TRBV10-3 and TRBJ2-1; 7 nucleotides line up with TRBD2. This CDR3 region has 13 residues. V gave up 10 bases and J gave up 3 bases; unmatched junction bases: 6. CDR1 is ENHRY and CDR2 is SYGVKD in the germline V gene. DNA for the CDR3: TGTGCCACCAAAGCGGGACTCTACAATGAGCAGTTCTTC. Translating it yields CATKAGLYNEQFF.

This chain uses TRBV10-3 with TRBJ2-2; D unclear. Germline V gene lookup returns CDR1 ENHRY and CDR2 SYGVKD. The CDR3 spans 13 residues. Trimming took 11 bases from V and 0 from J, leaving 10 bases between them. In DNA form, the CDR3 reads TGTGCCTTACAGCGAACGAACACCGGGGAGCTGTTTTTT. Protein product: CALQRTNTGELFF.

The chain links TRBV7-2 to TRBJ1-3, with 11 bases fitting TRBD1. The germline V gene encodes CDR1 SGHTA and CDR2 FQGNSA. The ends lost 3 bases at V and 4 bases at J; junction bases unmatched: 8. The CDR3 has 17 residues. The DNA of the CDR3 is TGTGCCAGCAGCTTCTCCTCCGGGACAGGGGGAGGAAACACCATATATTTT. It codes for CASSFSSGTGGGNTIYF.

The count of this clone is one. This sequence joins TRBV5-4 and TRBJ2-1; TRBD2 matches at 10 bases. Germline V gene sequence: CDR1 SGHNT, CDR2 YYREEE (reference sequence). The V segment lost 4 bases and the J segment 7 bases; nucleotides outside the gene matches: 11. The CDR3 covers 16 residues. CDR3 sequence: CASSRLAGRVWNEQFF. The CDR3 DNA is TGTGCCAGCAGCAGACTAGCGGGTAGGGTTTGGAATGAGCAGTTCTTC.

V usage is TRBV30 and J usage is TRBJ2-2; D is perhaps TRBD2 (5 bases). CDR3 size: 17 residues. In germline, CDR1 is GTSNPN, CDR2 SVGIG (reference sequence). The V end was cut by 3 bases, the J end by 8 bases, with 25 bases between. The CDR3 sequence: CAWSQKVDSRWRGELFF. CDR3 DNA sequence: TGTGCCTGGAGCCAGAAGGTAGACTCCCGGTGGAGGGGGGAGCTGTTTTTT. The full variable domain, with the rest looked up from reference TRBV30 and TRBJ2-2, is SQTIHQWPATLVQPVGSPLSLECTVEGTSNPNLYWYRQAAGRGLQLLFYSVGIGQISSEVPQNLSASRPQDRQFILSSKKLLLSDSGFYLCAWSQKVDSRWRGELFFGEGSRLTVL.

This chain connects TRBV7-9 to TRBJ1-1; unclear D gene. Germline values: CDR1 SEHNR, CDR2 FQNEAQ (reference sequence). Trimming removed 1 base at V and 4 bases at J, with 10 bases between. The CDR3 contains 14 residues. CDR3: CASSLGGPSTEAFF. The CDR3 nucleotides read TGTGCCAGCAGCTTAGGAGGCCCCTCCACTGAAGCTTTCTTT.

The rearrangement uses TRBV9 and TRBJ1-2; 7 nucleotides agree with TRBD1. The CDR3 has 15 amino acids. Germline loops: CDR1 SGDLS, CDR2 YYNGEE. With 6 bases clipped from V and 8 bases from J, the junction kept 16 bases outside the gene matches. CDR3 DNA sequence: TGTGCCAGCAACCCGACAGGGAGCTTTTATACAGGCTACACCTTC. Encoded protein: CASNPTGSFYTGYTF.

The chain recombines TRBV30 with TRBJ2-6, with 9 positions matching TRBD1. Germline V gene data show CDR1 as GTSNPN and CDR2 as SVGIG (reference sequence). Unmatched junction bases numbered 3, after V lost 4 bases and J lost 8 bases. The CDR3 has 13 amino acids. CDR3 in amino acids: CAWKTGGSNVLTF. As DNA, the CDR3 is TGTGCCTGGAAAACAGGGGGCTCCAACGTCCTGACTTTC.

This chain links TRBV6-1 with TRBJ1-2, with D hard to call. Between the trimmed V and J ends, which lost 5 bases and 7 bases, there was a span of 8 bases. This CDR3 is built from 11 residues. Germline V gene lookup returns CDR1 MNHNS and CDR2 SASEGT. CDR3 residues: CASSYPPGYTF. The CDR3 nucleotides read TGTGCCAGCAGTTACCCACCTGGCTACACCTTC.

This clone showed up just a few times. The chain carries TRBV6-5 and TRBJ1-2, with D perhaps matching TRBD1 (6 bases). Between the trimmed V and J ends, which lost 2 bases and 3 bases, there was a span of 13 bases. CDR1 and CDR2 from the germline V gene are MNHEY and SVGAGI. This CDR3 is built from 15 residues. This CDR3 is CASSYTRQAHYGYTF. CDR3 in DNA: TGTGCCAGCAGTTACACCAGACAGGCCCACTATGGCTACACCTTC.

This clone was counted a few times. The J gene is TRBJ1-5, the V gene TRBV7-9, with 11 bases matching TRBD1. From germline, CDR1 is SEHNR and CDR2 FQNEAQ (reference sequence). The CDR3 has 15 residues. Unmatched junction bases numbered 6, after V lost 4 bases and J lost 7 bases. The CDR3 DNA sequence: TGTGCCAGCAGCTCCGGGACAGGGGGGGACCAGCCCCAGCATTTT. It is translated as CASSSGTGGDQPQHF.

The chain is built from TRBV5-1 and TRBJ1-1, with D perhaps TRBD1 (6 bases). The CDR3 totals 15 residues. Trimming cost V 4 bases and J 3 bases, with 16 bases left between them. Per germline, CDR1 SGHRS and CDR2 YFSETQ. The chain's CDR3 is CASSPGTPGDTEAFF. The CDR3 nucleotides are TGCGCCAGCAGCCCGGGGACACCTGGGGACACTGAAGCTTTCTTT. The full variable domain, in which reference TRBV5-1 and TRBJ1-1 provide the parts outside the CDR3, is KAGVTQTPRYLIKTRGQQVTLSCSPISGHRSVSWYQQTPGQGLQFLFEYFSETQRNKGNFPGRFSGRQFSNSRSEMNVSTLELGDSALYLCASSPGTPGDTEAFFGQGTRLTVV.

The chain has TRBV2 and TRBJ2-6, with D possibly TRBD1 on 6 matching bases. The germline CDR1 and CDR2 sequences are SNHLY and FYNNEI. The CDR3 loop spans 14 amino acids. Deletions cut 8 bases from V and 4 bases from J, with 12 bases between. The CDR3 sequence is CASADRSGANVLTF. For the CDR3, the DNA is TGTGCCAGCGCTGACAGGTCCGGGGCCAACGTCCTGACTTTC.

This chain uses TRBV5-6 with TRBJ1-1; no clear D. CDR3 length equals 14 residues. The V gene's germline CDR1 is SGHDT and CDR2 YYEEEE. The germline V and J ends were trimmed by 1 base and 7 bases, with 14 bases remaining between them. The CDR3 region is CASSLLGPAGEAFF. The CDR3, as DNA: TGTGCCAGCAGCTTGTTAGGCCCTGCGGGTGAAGCTTTCTTT.

This chain connects TRBV9 to TRBJ2-1; D is possibly TRBD2 (5 bases). Trimming removed 3 bases from V and 4 bases from J, with 17 bases in between. Germline V gives CDR1 SGDLS, CDR2 YYNGEE. CDR3 length: 16 residues. The DNA of the CDR3 is TGTGCCAGCAGCGCCCCCCGGACTTTCGAATACAATGAGCAGTTCTTC. This sequence encodes CASSAPRTFEYNEQFF.

The V gene is TRBV7-2, the J gene TRBJ1-4; possibly TRBD1 for D (6 bases). Germline CDR1 reads SGHTA; CDR2 reads FQGNSA. The CDR3 covers 16 residues. V was shortened by 3 bases and J by 4 bases, with 15 bases between the two germline ends. CDR3 sequence reads: CASSLFQGPDNEKLFF. The CDR3 bases are TGTGCCAGCAGCTTGTTTCAGGGGCCGGATAATGAAAAACTGTTTTTT.

The chain carries TRBV28 and TRBJ2-3, with TRBD2 matching 11 bases. This CDR3 has 18 residues. Germline V gene data show CDR1 as MDHEN and CDR2 as SYDVKM. J lost 7 bases, V lost 2 bases, and 14 bases had no gene match. In nucleotides, the CDR3 is TGTGCCAGCAGTTTACCTCTCTTAGCGGGAGGGCCCTCATATACGCAGTATTTT. Translated, it gives CASSLPLLAGGPSYTQYF.

The J gene is TRBJ2-7, the V gene TRBV9; 8 bases are shared with TRBD2. Trimming took 0 bases from V and 2 from J; bases not matched to a gene: 4. The CDR3 length is 15 residues. Looked up from germline, CDR1 is SGDLS and CDR2 is YYNGEE. CDR3 bases: TGTGCCAGCAGCGTAGAAGCGGGAGACCCCTACGAGCAGTACTTC. Encoded protein: CASSVEAGDPYEQYF.

The V and J genes are TRBV13 and TRBJ2-1; TRBD2 matches at 11 bases. V shed 6 bases and J 5 bases; nucleotides not matched to a gene: 9. The CDR3 covers 16 residues. Germline V lookup: CDR1 PRHDT, CDR2 FYEKMQ (reference sequence). This CDR3 is CASRKVGLAENNEQFF. The CDR3 DNA is TGTGCCAGCAGAAAAGTGGGACTAGCGGAGAACAATGAGCAGTTCTTC.

The gene calls are TRBV6-5 and TRBJ1-1, with 11 bases aligning to TRBD1. Germline CDR1 and CDR2: MNHEY and SVGAGI. J gave up 5 bases and V 4 bases, and 9 bases lay outside the gene matches. The CDR3 consists of 16 residues. CDR3 residues: CASSFVSGQGVTEAFF. For the CDR3, the DNA is TGTGCCAGCAGTTTCGTCTCGGGACAGGGGGTAACTGAAGCTTTCTTT.